One TCR beta chain is described in this entry. This sample stems from a study of blood T cell repertoires in COVID-19. Study-wide context: Samples of COVID-19 (acute and convalescent) were obtained from the United States, Italy and Spain. The cDNA or gDNA used as material had been derived from T cells, B-cell-depleted T cells, or PBMCs.

Produced via immunoSEQ multiplex PCR; TCRdb's table is partial and in-frame only. The sample lists about 20,000 clones, around 90% occurring once. This CDR3 is 15 amino acids long. Germline loops: CDR1 MNHEY, CDR2 SVGAGI. V was clipped by 6 bases and J by 7 bases, with 16 bases between them. Source material: peripheral blood. This clonotype was obtained from a human donor in a cohort sampled during active COVID-19. This chain connects TRBV6-5 to TRBJ1-6, with TRBD1 as a possible D gene (5 bases). The CDR3 DNA reads as TGTGCCAGCAGGACCATCAGGGCAGAAAATTCACCCCTCCACTTT. It yields the protein CASRTIRAENSPLHF.